The source of this TCR beta chain is a study of pediatric ulcerative colitis. Measured with immunoSEQ multiplex PCR; TCRdb has only the in-frame clones, and not every one. Counted here are some 25,000 clones, approximately 71% occurring once; the ten biggest clones make up under 10%. Germline V gives CDR1 KGHSH, CDR2 LQKENI. This CDR3 comprises 18 residues. J lost 0 bases, V lost 4 bases, and 14 bases had no gene match. The rectum was sampled with one to two pinch biopsies at colonoscopy. Sequenced: gut tissue. The genes are TRBV18 and TRBJ1-2, with TRBD1 matching over 7 bases. The receptor comes from a boy younger than 18 with severe ulcerative colitis. This CDR3 is CASSLLTGDPGSNYGYTF. The CDR3 nucleotides are TGTGCCAGCTCACTACTTACAGGGGACCCAGGTTCTAACTATGGCTACACCTTC.